This T cell receptor beta chain originates from a study of shared clonotypes between healthy human individuals. About the research overall: Three plates were used per donor for CD4 naive, three for CD4 memory, two for CD8 naive and one for CD8 memory.

Germline V gene data show CDR1 as LNHNV and CDR2 as YYDKDF (reference sequence). The CDR3 runs 14 residues. Deletions cut 5 bases from V and 3 bases from J, with 11 bases between. Sequencing was performed with immunoSEQ multiplex PCR; in TCRdb, only in-frame clones are kept and a portion is missing. The sample consists of around 2,000,000 clones, over 85% of them appearing once. This receptor was identified in a man aged 18 to 30 in good health. The gene calls are TRBV15 and TRBJ1-3, with no clear D. The sequenced material came from naive CD4+ T cells sorted from blood. As for subset: CD45RA+ positively selected. The CDR3 protein is CATSLEQGGNTIYF. The CDR3 DNA follows: TGTGCCACCAGCCTTGAGCAAGGTGGAAACACCATATATTTT.